The T cell receptor beta chain described here comes from a study of T and B cells in COVID-19 patients. General study results and limits: CD4+, regulatory T cell, CD8+ and sorted SARS-CoV-2-responsive or tetramer+ T cells were not yet sequenced.

Blood genomic DNA input for TRB amplification was 250-500 ng. The CDR3 runs 12 residues. Trimming removed 2 bases at V and 2 bases at J, with 3 bases between. CDR1 is SGHTA, CDR2 FQGNSA, per germline. Concerning this clonotype: The antigen is unknown.

TRB rearrangements were amplified by multiplex PCR with BIOMED2 TRB-A/B primers. One entry per CDR3 protein results from TCRdb running MiXCR on the multiplex PCR reads. Of around 7,500 distinct CDR3 sequences in the sample, 35% to 45% were seen once. This receptor was obtained from a human donor who had recovered from COVID-19. Sequencing was performed on blood. The chain combines TRBV7-2 with TRBJ2-5; D not resolved. CDR3 DNA: TGTGCCAGCAGCTTAAGGCAAGAGACCCAGTACTTC. Translated: CASSLRQETQYF.